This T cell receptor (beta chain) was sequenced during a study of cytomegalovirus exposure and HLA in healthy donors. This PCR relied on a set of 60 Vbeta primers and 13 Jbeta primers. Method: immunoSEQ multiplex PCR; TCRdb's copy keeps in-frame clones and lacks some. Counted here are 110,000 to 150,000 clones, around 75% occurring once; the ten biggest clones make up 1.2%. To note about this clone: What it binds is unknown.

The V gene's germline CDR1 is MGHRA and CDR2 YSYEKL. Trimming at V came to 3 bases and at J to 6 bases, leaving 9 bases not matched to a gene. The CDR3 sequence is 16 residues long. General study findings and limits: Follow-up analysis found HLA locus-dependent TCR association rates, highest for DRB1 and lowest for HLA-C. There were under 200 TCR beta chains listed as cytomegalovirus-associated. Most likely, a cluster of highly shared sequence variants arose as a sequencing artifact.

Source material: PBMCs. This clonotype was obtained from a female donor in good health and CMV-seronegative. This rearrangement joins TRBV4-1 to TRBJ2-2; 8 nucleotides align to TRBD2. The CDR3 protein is CASSHSPGLVPGELFF. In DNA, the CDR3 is TGCGCCAGCAGCCATTCGCCGGGACTAGTTCCCGGGGAGCTGTTTTTT.